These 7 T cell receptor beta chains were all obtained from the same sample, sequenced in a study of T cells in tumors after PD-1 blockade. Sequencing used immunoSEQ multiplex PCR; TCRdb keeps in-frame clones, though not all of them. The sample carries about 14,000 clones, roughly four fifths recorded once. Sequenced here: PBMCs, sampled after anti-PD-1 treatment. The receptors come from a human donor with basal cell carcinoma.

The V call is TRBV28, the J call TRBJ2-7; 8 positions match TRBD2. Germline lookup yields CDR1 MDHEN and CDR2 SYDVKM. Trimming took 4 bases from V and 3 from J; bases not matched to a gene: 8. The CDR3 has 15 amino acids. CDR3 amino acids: CASSSKVGGDYEQYF. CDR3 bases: TGTGCCAGCAGTTCTAAGGTCGGGGGGGACTACGAGCAGTACTTC.

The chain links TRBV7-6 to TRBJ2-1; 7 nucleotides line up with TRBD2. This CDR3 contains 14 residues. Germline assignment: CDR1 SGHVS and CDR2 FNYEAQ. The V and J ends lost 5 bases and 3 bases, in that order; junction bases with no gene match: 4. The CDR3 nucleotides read TGTGCCAGCAGCCAAGGGACTAACTACAATGAGCAGTTCTTC. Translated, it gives CASSQGTNYNEQFF.

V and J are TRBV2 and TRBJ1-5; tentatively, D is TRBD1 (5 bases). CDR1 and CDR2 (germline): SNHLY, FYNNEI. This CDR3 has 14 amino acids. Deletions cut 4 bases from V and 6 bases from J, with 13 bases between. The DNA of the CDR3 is TGTGCCAGCAGTGTAACGGGGGGTTCTCAGCCCCAGCATTTT. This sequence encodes CASSVTGGSQPQHF.

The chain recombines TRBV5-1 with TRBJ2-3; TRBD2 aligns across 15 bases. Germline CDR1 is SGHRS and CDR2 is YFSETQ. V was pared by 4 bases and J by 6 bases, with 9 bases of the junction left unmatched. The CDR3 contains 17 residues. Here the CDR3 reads CASSRGLAGGSLDTQYF. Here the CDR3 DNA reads TGCGCCAGCAGCCGTGGACTAGCGGGGGGGTCGCTGGATACGCAGTATTTT.

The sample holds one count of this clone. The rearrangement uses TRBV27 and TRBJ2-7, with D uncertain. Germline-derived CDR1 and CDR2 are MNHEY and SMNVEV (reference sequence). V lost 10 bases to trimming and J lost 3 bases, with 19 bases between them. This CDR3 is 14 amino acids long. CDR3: CATRYQVRSYEQYF. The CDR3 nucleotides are TGTGCCACCAGATACCAGGTGAGAAGCTACGAGCAGTACTTC.

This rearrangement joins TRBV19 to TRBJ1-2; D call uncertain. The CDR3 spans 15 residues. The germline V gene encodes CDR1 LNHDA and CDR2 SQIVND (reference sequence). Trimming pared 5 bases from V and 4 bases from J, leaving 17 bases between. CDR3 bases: TGTGCCAGTAGTCCCCTCACCACAATCGGCTATGGCTACACCTTC. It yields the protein CASSPLTTIGYGYTF.

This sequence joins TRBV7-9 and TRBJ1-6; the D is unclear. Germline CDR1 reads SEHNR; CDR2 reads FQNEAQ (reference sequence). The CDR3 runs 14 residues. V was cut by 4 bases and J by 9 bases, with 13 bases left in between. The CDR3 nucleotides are TGTGCCAGCAGCTCGAACCCGGCAGGTTCACCCCTCCACTTT. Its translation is CASSSNPAGSPLHF.